This T cell receptor beta chain was captured in a study of early T cells in non-severe SARS-CoV-2 infection. Background on the study: Sequencing of unsorted whole blood was done on bulk RNA, leaving chains unpaired.

Separate cDNA molecules each had unique molecular identifiers attached to them. TCRdb reprocessed the 5' RACE reads via MiXCR and lists one record per CDR3 protein. The data show around 71,000 distinct CDR3 sequences, 9% to 10% seen once. This clonotype has ten or more counts. The antigen is unknown. Study outcomes and limitations: VDJdb-based matching was biased toward anti-spike CD8 responses and missed private and CD4 specificities.

The CDR3 is 14 amino acids. With 8 bases clipped from V and 0 bases from J, the junction kept 5 bases outside the gene matches. In germline, CDR1 is SNHLY, CDR2 FYNNEI. This chain joins TRBV2 and TRBJ2-5; the match to TRBD2 covers 8 bases. The TCR comes from an adult who was a healthcare worker with PCR-confirmed SARS-CoV-2 infection or an uninfected control (not recorded which). The sequencing here drew on whole blood, taken at baseline. The CDR3 reads CASRLATYQETQYF. The DNA of the CDR3 is TGTGCCAGCCGACTAGCGACGTACCAAGAGACCCAGTACTTC.